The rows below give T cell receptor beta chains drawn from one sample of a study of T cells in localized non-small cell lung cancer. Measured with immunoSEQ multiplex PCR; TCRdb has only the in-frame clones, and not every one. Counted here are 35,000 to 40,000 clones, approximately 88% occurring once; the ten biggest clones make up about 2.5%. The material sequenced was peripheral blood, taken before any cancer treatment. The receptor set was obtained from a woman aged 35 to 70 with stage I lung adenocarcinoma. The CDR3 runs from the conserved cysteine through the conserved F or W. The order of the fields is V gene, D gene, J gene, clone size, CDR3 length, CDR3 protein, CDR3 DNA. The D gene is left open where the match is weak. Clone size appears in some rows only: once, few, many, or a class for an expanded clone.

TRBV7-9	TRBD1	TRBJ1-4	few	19	CASSSYRDRGLSTNEKLFF	TGTGCCAGCAGCTCATACCGGGACAGGGGGCTCTCAACTAATGAAAAACTGTTTTTT
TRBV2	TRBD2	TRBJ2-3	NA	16	CASSEWASGATDTQYF	TGTGCCAGCAGTGAATGGGCTAGCGGCGCCACAGATACGCAGTATTTT
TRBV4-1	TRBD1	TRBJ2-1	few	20	CASSQPGGQGAASGHNEQFF	TGCGCCAGCAGCCAACCCGGGGGACAGGGGGCGGCTAGCGGGCACAATGAGCAGTTCTTC
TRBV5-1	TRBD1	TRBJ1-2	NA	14	CASSLAPGVDRAHF	TGCGCCAGCAGCTTGGCCCCTGGGGTGGACAGGGCACACTTC
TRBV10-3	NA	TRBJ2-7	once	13	CAISVGESYEQYF	TGTGCCATCAGTGTCGGGGAATCCTACGAGCAGTACTTC
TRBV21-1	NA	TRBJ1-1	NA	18	CASSKNSSPGQVNTEAFF	TGTGCCAGCAGCAAGAACTCTTCCCCGGGACAGGTGAACACTGAAGCTTTCTTT
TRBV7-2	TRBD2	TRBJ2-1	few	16	CASSFSPPSGIIEQFF	TGTGCCAGCAGCTTTTCCCCGCCTAGCGGGATAATTGAGCAGTTCTTC
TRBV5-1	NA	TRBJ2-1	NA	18	CASSLDGTPRRGRNEQFF	TGCGCCAGCAGCTTGGACGGGACCCCAAGGAGGGGGCGCAATGAGCAGTTCTTC
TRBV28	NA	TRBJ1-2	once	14	CASSLQGSNYGYTF	TGTGCCAGCAGTTTACAGGGCTCTAACTATGGCTACACCTTC
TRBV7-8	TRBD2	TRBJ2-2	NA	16	CASSFASGRDTGELFF	TGTGCCAGCAGCTTCGCTAGCGGGAGGGACACCGGGGAGCTGTTTTTT
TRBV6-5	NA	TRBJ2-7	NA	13	CASSYGGAREQYF	TGTGCCAGCAGTTACGGGGGGGCGCGCGAGCAGTACTTC
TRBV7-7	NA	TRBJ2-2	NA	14	CASSLEQNTGELFF	TGTGCTAGCAGCTTAGAACAGAACACCGGGGAGCTGTTTTTT
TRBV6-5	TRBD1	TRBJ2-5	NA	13	CASRKGAQETQYF	TGTGCCAGCAGGAAGGGGGCCCAAGAGACCCAGTACTTC
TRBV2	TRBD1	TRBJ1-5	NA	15	CASSRQGTNNQPQHF	TGTGCCAGCAGTCGACAGGGGACCAACAATCAGCCCCAGCATTTT
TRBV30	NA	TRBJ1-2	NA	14	CAWSVGAQDYGYTF	TGTGCCTGGAGTGTGGGGGCGCAGGACTATGGCTACACCTTC
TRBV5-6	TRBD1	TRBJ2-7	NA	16	CASSLGGTGRPYEQYF	TGTGCCAGCAGCTTGGGGGGGACAGGGAGGCCCTACGAGCAGTACTTC
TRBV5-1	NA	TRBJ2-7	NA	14	CASSLGGRSYEQYF	TGCGCCAGCAGCTTGGGAGGCCGGTCCTACGAGCAGTACTTC
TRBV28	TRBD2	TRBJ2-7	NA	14	CASSPSGTSYEQYF	TGTGCCAGCAGCCCCTCCGGGACTAGCTACGAGCAGTACTTC
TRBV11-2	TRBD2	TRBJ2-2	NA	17	CASSPMGGTGNTGELFF	TGTGCCAGCAGCCCCATGGGGGGGACCGGGAACACCGGGGAGCTGTTTTTT
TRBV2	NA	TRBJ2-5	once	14	CASSGTPIQETQYF	TGTGCCAGCAGTGGGACCCCTATCCAAGAGACCCAGTACTTC
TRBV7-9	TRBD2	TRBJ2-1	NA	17	CASSLRAKTSPGNEQFF	TGTGCCAGCAGCTTACGGGCCAAGACTAGCCCAGGCAATGAGCAGTTCTTC
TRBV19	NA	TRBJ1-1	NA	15	CASSIEGGSNTEAFF	TGTGCCAGTAGTATAGAGGGGGGTTCCAACACTGAAGCTTTCTTT
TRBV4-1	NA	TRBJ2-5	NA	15	CASSRPQDPQGTQYF	TGCGCCAGCAGCCGGCCACAGGACCCGCAGGGGACCCAGTACTTC
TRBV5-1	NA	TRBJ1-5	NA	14	CASSLEGVDQPQHF	TGCGCCAGCAGCTTGGAAGGGGTGGATCAGCCCCAGCATTTT
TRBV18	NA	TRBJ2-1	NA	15	CASSPTWGGYNEQFF	TGTGCCAGCTCACCAACCTGGGGCGGTTACAATGAGCAGTTCTTC
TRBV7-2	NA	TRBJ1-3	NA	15	CASSQQGMAGNTIYF	TGTGCCAGCAGTCAACAGGGTATGGCTGGAAACACCATATATTTT
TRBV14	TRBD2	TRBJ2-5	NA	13	CASNLAGVETQYF	TGTGCCAGCAACCTAGCGGGAGTAGAGACCCAGTACTTC